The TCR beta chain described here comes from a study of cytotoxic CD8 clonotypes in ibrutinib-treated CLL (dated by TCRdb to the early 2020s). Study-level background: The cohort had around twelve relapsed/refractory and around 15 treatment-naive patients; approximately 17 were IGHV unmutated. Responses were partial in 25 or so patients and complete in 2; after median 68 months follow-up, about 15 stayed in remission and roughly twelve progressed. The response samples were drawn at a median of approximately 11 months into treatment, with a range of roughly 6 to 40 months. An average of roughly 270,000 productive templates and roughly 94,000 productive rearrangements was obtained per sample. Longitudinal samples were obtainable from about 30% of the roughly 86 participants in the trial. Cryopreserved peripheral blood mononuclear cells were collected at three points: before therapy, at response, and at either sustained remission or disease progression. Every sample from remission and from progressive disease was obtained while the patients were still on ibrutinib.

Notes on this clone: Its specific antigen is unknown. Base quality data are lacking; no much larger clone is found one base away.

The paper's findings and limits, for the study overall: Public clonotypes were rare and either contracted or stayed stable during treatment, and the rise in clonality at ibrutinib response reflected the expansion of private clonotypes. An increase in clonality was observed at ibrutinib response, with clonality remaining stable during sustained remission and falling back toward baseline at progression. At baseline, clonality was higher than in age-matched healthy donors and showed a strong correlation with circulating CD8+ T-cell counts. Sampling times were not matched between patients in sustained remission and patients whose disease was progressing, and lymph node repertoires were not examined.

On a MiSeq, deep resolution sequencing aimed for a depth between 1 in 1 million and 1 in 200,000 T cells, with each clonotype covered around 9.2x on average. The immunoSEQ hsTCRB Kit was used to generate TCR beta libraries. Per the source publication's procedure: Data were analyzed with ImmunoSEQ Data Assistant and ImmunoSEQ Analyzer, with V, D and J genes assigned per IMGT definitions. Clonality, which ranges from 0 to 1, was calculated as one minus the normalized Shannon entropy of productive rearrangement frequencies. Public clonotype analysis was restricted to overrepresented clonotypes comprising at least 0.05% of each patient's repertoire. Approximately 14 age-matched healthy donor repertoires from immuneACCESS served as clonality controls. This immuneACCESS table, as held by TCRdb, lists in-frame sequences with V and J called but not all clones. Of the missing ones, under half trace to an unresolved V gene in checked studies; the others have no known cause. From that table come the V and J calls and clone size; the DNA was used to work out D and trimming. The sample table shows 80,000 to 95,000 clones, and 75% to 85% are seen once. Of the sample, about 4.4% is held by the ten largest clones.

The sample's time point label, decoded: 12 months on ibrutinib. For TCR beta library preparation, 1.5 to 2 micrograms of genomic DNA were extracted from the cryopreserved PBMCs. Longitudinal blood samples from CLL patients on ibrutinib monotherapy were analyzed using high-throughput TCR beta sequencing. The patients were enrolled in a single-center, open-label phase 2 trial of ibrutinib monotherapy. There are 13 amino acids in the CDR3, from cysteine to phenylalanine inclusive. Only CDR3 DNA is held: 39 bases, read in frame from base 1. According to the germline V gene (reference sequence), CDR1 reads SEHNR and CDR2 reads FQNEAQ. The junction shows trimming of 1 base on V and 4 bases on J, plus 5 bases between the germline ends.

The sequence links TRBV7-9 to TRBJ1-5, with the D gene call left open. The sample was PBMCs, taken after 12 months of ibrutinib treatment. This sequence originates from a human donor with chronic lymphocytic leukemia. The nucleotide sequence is TGTGCCAGCAGCTTAGTGGGGAATCAGCCCCAGCATTTT. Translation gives CASSLVGNQPQHF.